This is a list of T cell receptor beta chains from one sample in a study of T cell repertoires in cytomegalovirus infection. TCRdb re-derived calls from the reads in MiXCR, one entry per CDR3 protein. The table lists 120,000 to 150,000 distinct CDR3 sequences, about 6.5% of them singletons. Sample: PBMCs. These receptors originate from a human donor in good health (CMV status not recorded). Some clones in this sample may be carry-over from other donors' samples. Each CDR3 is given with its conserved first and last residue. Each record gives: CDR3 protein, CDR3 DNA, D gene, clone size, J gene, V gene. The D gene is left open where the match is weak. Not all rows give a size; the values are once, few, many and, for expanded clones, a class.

CDR3 protein: CASSYPHAGTNEAFF
CDR3 DNA: TGTGCCAGCAGTTACCCTCATGCAGGCACGAATGAAGCTTTCTTT
D gene: NA
clone size: many
J gene: TRBJ1-1
V gene: TRBV6-5

CDR3 protein: CASSPPPRGDEQFF
CDR3 DNA: TGTGCCAGCAGCCCCCCCCCCAGGGGCGATGAGCAGTTCTTC
D gene: NA
clone size: many
J gene: TRBJ2-1
V gene: TRBV7-2

CDR3 protein: CASSLTSGGYSYNEQFF
CDR3 DNA: TGTGCCAGCAGCCTTACTAGCGGGGGTTATTCCTACAATGAGCAGTTCTTC
D gene: TRBD2
clone size: many
J gene: TRBJ2-1
V gene: TRBV7-2

CDR3 protein: CASSLRDLSRATNEKLFF
CDR3 DNA: TGTGCCAGCAGCTTACGCGACCTAAGCCGAGCAACTAATGAAAAACTGTTTTTT
D gene: NA
clone size: many
J gene: TRBJ1-4
V gene: TRBV7-8

CDR3 protein: CASSSQRGGVQETQYF
CDR3 DNA: TGTGCCAGCAGCTCCCAGCGGGGGGGAGTCCAAGAGACCCAGTACTTC
D gene: TRBD2
clone size: many
J gene: TRBJ2-5
V gene: TRBV7-2

CDR3 protein: CASSWTGTSGGETQYF
CDR3 DNA: TGCGCCAGCAGCTGGACCGGGACTAGCGGGGGTGAGACCCAGTACTTC
D gene: TRBD2
clone size: many
J gene: TRBJ2-5
V gene: TRBV5-1

CDR3 protein: CASSSLEAEQFF
CDR3 DNA: TGTGCCAGCAGCTCCCTCGAAGCTGAGCAGTTCTTC
D gene: NA
clone size: many
J gene: TRBJ2-1
V gene: TRBV7-8

CDR3 protein: CASSLVGGQGYGYTF
CDR3 DNA: TGTGCCAGCAGCTTGGTTGGGGGGCAGGGCTATGGCTACACCTTC
D gene: NA
clone size: many
J gene: TRBJ1-2
V gene: TRBV7-2

CDR3 protein: CASTEPGGWRRPGNTIYF
CDR3 DNA: TGTGCCAGCACAGAGCCGGGGGGATGGCGGCGCCCTGGAAACACCATATATTTT
D gene: NA
clone size: few
J gene: TRBJ1-3
V gene: TRBV28

CDR3 protein: CASSYSRDNYKDEQYF
CDR3 DNA: TGTGCCAGCAGTTACTCGCGGGACAACTACAAAGACGAGCAGTACTTC
D gene: NA
clone size: NA
J gene: TRBJ2-7
V gene: TRBV6-2/TRBV6-3

CDR3 protein: CASSYSRSGGLTDTQYF
CDR3 DNA: TGTGCCAGCAGTTACTCGAGGAGCGGGGGGCTCACAGATACGCAGTATTTT
D gene: TRBD2
clone size: NA
J gene: TRBJ2-3
V gene: TRBV6-6

CDR3 protein: CASSASQGRPGNTIYF
CDR3 DNA: TGTGCCAGCAGTGCCTCCCAAGGTCGACCTGGAAACACCATATATTTT
D gene: NA
clone size: many
J gene: TRBJ1-3
V gene: TRBV12-3/TRBV12-4

CDR3 protein: CASSPRQGRNTEAFF
CDR3 DNA: TGTGCCAGCAGCCCCAGACAGGGACGGAACACTGAAGCTTTCTTT
D gene: TRBD1
clone size: many
J gene: TRBJ1-1
V gene: TRBV7-2

CDR3 protein: CASSPTRYSPLHF
CDR3 DNA: TGTGCCAGCAGCCCAACGCGGTATTCACCCCTCCACTTT
D gene: NA
clone size: many
J gene: TRBJ1-6
V gene: TRBV7-2

CDR3 protein: CASRTTWTGSLKLFF
CDR3 DNA: TGTGCCAGCAGAACAACCTGGACAGGATCTCTCAAACTGTTTTTT
D gene: TRBD1
clone size: many
J gene: TRBJ1-4
V gene: TRBV12-3/TRBV12-4

CDR3 protein: CASIPPRADTQYF
CDR3 DNA: TGTGCCAGCATACCCCCTCGGGCAGATACGCAGTATTTT
D gene: NA
clone size: few
J gene: TRBJ2-3
V gene: TRBV28